A single sample is the source of the 10 T cell receptor beta chains below, sequenced in a study of blood T cells in healthy people across ages (dated by TCRdb to the mid-2010s). Receptor amplification or capture employed 5' RACE. Sequencing relied on an Illumina HiSeq 2500. A second about 6 to 11 cycle PCR used a sample-barcoded 5' primer and a J-beta primer mix. TCRdb trimmed public reads at Q25 via fastp, called clones via MiXCR and kept in-frame beta chains. Entries that share a CDR3 protein sequence are merged under the most common genes and DNA. A total of roughly 1.6 million distinct CDR3 sequences appear in this sample, roughly a third of them only once. The top ten clonotypes cover roughly 10% of the sample. The sample was blood. The receptors were gathered from a woman between 25 and 40 years old in good health.

The genes are TRBV18 and TRBJ1-6; a weak D match, TRBD1 (6 bases). V gave up 3 bases and J gave up 9 bases, with 18 bases separating them. This CDR3 is built from 16 residues. Per germline, CDR1 KGHSH and CDR2 LQKENI. The CDR3 nucleotides are TGTGCCAGCTCACCTTACCAGGGGAGTGTGGGTTCACCCCTCCACTTT. It is translated as CASSPYQGSVGSPLHF.

The CDR3 region has the DNA TGTGCCATCAGTGCTGGACTAGCGGTCAATCAAGAGACCCAGTACTTC. It encodes CAISAGLAVNQETQYF. The chain couples TRBV10-3 to TRBJ2-5; 10 bases fit TRBD2. The CDR3 has 16 amino acids. Germline trimming cut 4 bases from V and 2 bases from J; bases unmatched to any gene: 7. Per the germline V gene, CDR1 is ENHRY and CDR2 is SYGVKD.

This clonotype occurred a few times. V gene TRBV27 combines with J gene TRBJ1-2; the D gene is possibly TRBD1 (5 bases). The CDR3 is made up of 15 amino acids. V was pared by 6 bases and J by 0 bases, with 14 bases between. Looked up from germline, CDR1 is MNHEY and CDR2 is SMNVEV (reference sequence). The CDR3 region has the DNA TGTGCCAGCAGACAATCGAGGACACCTAACTATGGCTACACCTTC. Protein sequence: CASRQSRTPNYGYTF.

This clonotype was found once. This chain links TRBV28 with TRBJ1-5; D is ambiguous. With 7 bases removed from V and 7 bases from J, the gap between germline ends came to 23 bases. The CDR3 runs to 16 residues. Per the germline V gene, CDR1 is MDHEN and CDR2 is SYDVKM. The DNA of the CDR3 is TGTGCCAGCACCCGTGATTGGGGAACGGCCGGACAGCCCCAGCATTTT. This translates into CASTRDWGTAGQPQHF.

This clonotype was counted a few times. The V gene is TRBV27, the J gene TRBJ1-2, with D possibly matching TRBD1 (5 bases). V gave up 5 bases and J gave up 4 bases, with 11 bases separating them. CDR3 length: 13 residues. Per the germline V gene, CDR1 is MNHEY and CDR2 is SMNVEV (reference sequence). CDR3 bases: TGTGCCAGCAGTCCGACAGTCACCTATGGCTACACCTTC. Its translation: CASSPTVTYGYTF.

The V and J genes are TRBV6-2 or TRBV6-3 and TRBJ2-5, with 7 bases that match TRBD1. CDR1 and CDR2 (germline): MNHEY, SVGEGT. The CDR3 loop spans 12 amino acids. J gave up 1 base and V 7 bases, and 0 bases lay outside the gene matches. The CDR3 here is CASKGAQETQYF. CDR3 DNA sequence: TGTGCCAGCAAGGGGGCCCAAGAGACCCAGTACTTC.

In its sample, this clonotype was seen many times. The junction shows a germline mismatch at one end, possibly a read error. This rearrangement joins TRBV5-1 to TRBJ2-1; a possible D gene is TRBD1 (7 bases). The germline V gene encodes CDR1 SGHRS and CDR2 YFSETQ. This CDR3 comprises 15 residues. The CDR3 DNA sequence: TGTGCCAGCAGTTTGGAGGGGGCAGGCTACAATGAGCAGTTCTTC. It translates to CASSLEGAGYNEQFF.

V is TRBV7-6 and J is TRBJ1-4; D is perhaps TRBD1 (6 bases). This CDR3 is 15 amino acids long. CDR1 and CDR2 (germline): SGHVS, FNYEAQ. Trimming cost V 1 base and J 8 bases, with 14 bases left between them. CDR3 nucleotides: TGTGCCAGCAGCTTAGGAGCAGGGGCTTACGAAAAACTGTTTTTT. Residues: CASSLGAGAYEKLFF.

The gene calls are TRBV4-1 and TRBJ2-1, with 7 positions matching TRBD2. V was clipped by 5 bases and J by 13 bases; unmatched bases: 8. The CDR3 length is 12 residues. Germline V gene sequence: CDR1 MGHRA, CDR2 YSYEKL. The CDR3 region has the DNA TGCGCCAGCAGCTCTCCCAGGACTAGTCAGTTCTTC. It encodes CASSSPRTSQFF.

The chain is built from TRBV20-1 and TRBJ2-2; D perhaps matches TRBD2 (6 bases). V was shortened by 2 bases and J by 5 bases, with 15 bases between the two germline ends. CDR1 is DFQATT and CDR2 is SNEGSKA in the germline V gene (reference sequence). This CDR3 comprises 15 residues. CDR3 in amino acids: CSARSGGARTGELFF. CDR3 coding DNA: TGCAGTGCTAGATCCGGAGGGGCTCGTACCGGGGAGCTGTTTTTT.